This T cell receptor (beta chain) emerged from a study of blood T cell repertoires in COVID-19. Per the authors' pipeline: Amplification from reference gene primers served as the basis for estimated nucleated cell counts. Assay used: immunoSEQ multiplex PCR; TCRdb lists only in-frame clones, some missing. Clone size and the V and J calls come from that table; the DNA yielded D and trimming. Among about 140,000 clones listed, roughly 89% were seen once. Germline V gives CDR1 SGHKS, CDR2 YYEKEE (reference sequence). With 4 bases clipped from V and 1 base from J, the junction kept 7 bases outside the gene matches. This CDR3 is 16 amino acids long.

The sequencing input was peripheral blood. The chain joins TRBV5-5 to TRBJ2-3; TRBD2 agrees at 9 bases. The origin of this receptor is a human donor in a cohort sampled during active COVID-19. This CDR3 reads CASSRKLAGRTDTQYF. In nucleotides, the CDR3 is TGTGCCAGCAGCAGAAAACTAGCGGGTCGCACAGATACGCAGTATTTT.